These T cell receptor beta chains were read from a single sample in a study of T cell responses to AZD1222 COVID-19 vaccine. Sequenced by immunoSEQ multiplex PCR; TCRdb stores in-frame clones only, minus some. The data show around 86,000 clones, with 90% seen just once and over 7.5% held by the top ten. This sample comprised peripheral blood, obtained on day 0 of AZD1222 vaccination. Receptors were obtained from an adult in good health. The CDR3 runs from the conserved cysteine through the conserved F or W. A D gene is named only where the DNA matches it firmly. Size values are once, few and many counts, or a class for expanded clones, and some rows have none.

>once|TRBV30|NA|TRBJ1-3
TGTGCCTGGAGTGTTCGGTCGGGAAACACCATATATTTT
CAWSVRSGNTIYF
>NA|TRBV7-3|NA|TRBJ1-2
TGTGCCAGCAGTGTGTCAGGGGTTGGCTACACCTTC
CASSVSGVGYTF
>NA|TRBV4-3|NA|TRBJ1-6
TGCGCCAGCAGCCAAGACGTAGACCTTTCGAATGGTTCACCCCTCCACTTT
CASSQDVDLSNGSPLHF
>NA|TRBV5-6|NA|TRBJ1-3
TGTGCCAGCAGCCCCTACCCGGATGGGGGTGGAAACACCATATATTTT
CASSPYPDGGGNTIYF
>NA|TRBV7-8|NA|TRBJ1-1
TGTGCCAGCAGCTTAGGGGGGGCCGGGATGAACACTGAAGCTTTCTTT
CASSLGGAGMNTEAFF
>NA|TRBV19|NA|TRBJ1-6
TGTGCCAGTAGTATGGGAACAGGGACGAGTCTAAATTCACCCCTCCACTTT
CASSMGTGTSLNSPLHF
>NA|TRBV7-2|NA|TRBJ1-1
TGTGCCAGCACCACCCTGCCCCTTGGGGCGGTTACTGAAGCTTTCTTT
CASTTLPLGAVTEAFF
>NA|TRBV18|NA|TRBJ1-4
TGTGCCAGCTCACCGCAGGCTACTAATGAAAAACTGTTTTTT
CASSPQATNEKLFF
>NA|TRBV18|NA|TRBJ2-1
TGTGCCAGCTCGGGGACGGGGGGCCCCACTAGTAATGAGCAGTTCTTC
CASSGTGGPTSNEQFF
>NA|TRBV5-1|NA|TRBJ1-3
TGCGCCAGCAGCCTTCGGACGCTTGACTCTGGAAACACCATATATTTT
CASSLRTLDSGNTIYF
>NA|TRBV7-2|NA|TRBJ2-7
TGTGCCAGCAGCGGCCGACAGGCGTTTCGCGAGCAGTACTTC
CASSGRQAFREQYF
>NA|TRBV6-2/TRBV6-3|NA|TRBJ2-7
TGTGCCAGCAGTTACTCCCCAGGTCCGACCTACGAGCAGTACTTC
CASSYSPGPTYEQYF